This T cell receptor (beta chain) was retrieved from a study of CXCR3-negative and CXCR3-positive naive CD8 T cells. Study-level findings and limits: Hydrophobicity of TRB CDR3s was greater in CXCR3-positive naive cells than in CXCR3-negative naive cells.

This CDR3 is 15 amino acids long. CDR1 is SGHTA and CDR2 is FQGNSA in the germline V gene. Libraries of TRB cDNA were made by 5' RACE and carried UMIs. TCRdb reprocessed the 5' RACE reads, with one entry per CDR3 protein and no DNA. Its table lists approximately 59,000 distinct CDR3 sequences. A word on this clonotype: Its antigen is not identified.

The material sequenced was naive CXCR3+ CD8+ T cells from blood. Subset denoted: CD45RO-CCR7+CD27+CD95- naive CD8+ T cells expressing CXCR3 (TNR3+). This receptor was obtained from a human donor in good health. Some clones in this sample may be carry-over from other donors' samples. The V gene is TRBV7-2, the J gene TRBJ1-2; TCRdb's assignment of TRBD1 cannot be checked, as there is no DNA. This CDR3 reads CASSPNAAGGRGYTF.